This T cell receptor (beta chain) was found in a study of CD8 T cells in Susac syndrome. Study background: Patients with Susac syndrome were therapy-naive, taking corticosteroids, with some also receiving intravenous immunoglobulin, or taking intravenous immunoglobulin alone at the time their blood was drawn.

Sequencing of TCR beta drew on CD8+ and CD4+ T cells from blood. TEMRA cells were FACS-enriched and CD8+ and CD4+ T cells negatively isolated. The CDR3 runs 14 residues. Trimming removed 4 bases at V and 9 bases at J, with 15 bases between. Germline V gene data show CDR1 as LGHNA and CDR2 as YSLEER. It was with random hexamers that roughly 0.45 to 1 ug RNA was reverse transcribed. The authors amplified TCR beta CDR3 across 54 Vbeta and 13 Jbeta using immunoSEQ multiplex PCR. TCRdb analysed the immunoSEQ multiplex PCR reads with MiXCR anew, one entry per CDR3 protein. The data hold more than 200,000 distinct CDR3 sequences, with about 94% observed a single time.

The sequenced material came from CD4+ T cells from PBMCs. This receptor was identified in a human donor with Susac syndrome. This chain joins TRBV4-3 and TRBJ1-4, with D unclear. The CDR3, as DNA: TGCGCCAGCAGCCCGGTCGCGGGTACGAAAAAACTGTTTTTT. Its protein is CASSPVAGTKKLFF.